The next 19 T cell receptor beta chains were all read from a single sample in a study of T cells in women clearing cervical HPV infection. The repertoire was sequenced with immunoSEQ multiplex PCR; TCRdb's copy has only in-frame clones and lacks some. Its table records around 24,000 clones. Sequenced sample: blood buffy coat. Receptors originate from a woman between 18 and 70 years old with a cervical HPV16 infection that either progressed to CIN3+ or cleared (not recorded which).

Note on this clone: Read data end 3 residues before the CDR3 end; the end is taken from the germline J gene. The V gene is TRBV2, the J gene TRBJ1-2, with D maybe TRBD1 (6 bases). This CDR3 contains 14 residues. Germline V gene sequence: CDR1 SNHLY, CDR2 FYNNEI. Trimming shortened V by 3 bases and J by 4 bases, and 12 bases separated the two germline ends. The part of the CDR3 DNA that was read is TGTGCCAGCAGTGACTTACAGGGAACCTATGGC. It specifies CASSDLQGTYG. The full CDR3 protein is CASSDLQGTYGYTF.

In regard to this clone: The DNA ends 3 residues before the CDR3 does, and the rest of the CDR3 is filled in from the germline J gene. V and J are TRBV12-3 or TRBV12-4 and TRBJ2-3, with D possibly matching TRBD2 (7 bases). The CDR3 is made up of 14 amino acids. Trimming removed 6 bases at V and 3 bases at J, with 13 bases between. Incomplete CDR3 DNA: TGTGCCAGCAGACGCGGGGGCCGGACAGATACG. It yields the protein CASRRGGRTDT. Given in full, the CDR3 is CASRRGGRTDTQYF.

About this clone: The missing CDR3 end, 3 residues past where the read stops, is filled in from the germline J gene. The gene calls are TRBV20-1 and TRBJ2-5; perhaps TRBD2 as D (6 bases). This CDR3 has 11 residues. Trimming shortened V by 6 bases and J by 4 bases, and 9 bases separated the two germline ends. The germline V gene has CDR1 DFQATT and CDR2 SNEGSKA (reference sequence). CDR3: CSAGGSETQYF. The covered CDR3 bases are TGCAGTGCAGGAGGGTCAGAGACC.

About this clone itself: With the read ending 3 residues before the CDR3 end, the germline J gene is used to fill in that end. The chain employs TRBV5-1 and TRBJ2-3, with D perhaps matching TRBD2 (5 bases). CDR3 length equals 13 residues. In germline, CDR1 is SGHRS, CDR2 YFSETQ. Trimming took off 6 bases at V and 3 bases at J, with 11 bases between the two ends. The part of the CDR3 DNA that was read is TGCGCCAGCACGCCGGGGAGAACAGATACG. Its translation is CASTPGRTDT. The complete CDR3 reads CASTPGRTDTQYF.

The CDR3 loop reads CSAEGGIVGYGQYF. The sequenced part of the CDR3 DNA is TGCAGCGCCGAGGGTGGTATTGTGGGCTATGGT. The J gene is TRBJ2-4, the V gene TRBV29-1; the D gene is possibly TRBD2 (5 bases). The read terminates 3 residues before the CDR3 end, so the remaining end is supplied by the germline J gene. The CDR3 is made up of 14 amino acids. Germline V gene lookup returns CDR1 SQVTM and CDR2 ANQGSEA.

As to this clone: The read stops 3 residues short of the end of the CDR3; the missing end is completed from the germline J gene. This rearrangement joins TRBV6-2 or TRBV6-3 to TRBJ2-7; 8 bases line up with TRBD1. The trim removed 7 bases at V and 2 bases at J, leaving 7 bases unmatched. The CDR3 covers 14 residues. Germline V gives CDR1 MNHEY, CDR2 SVGEGT. This CDR3 is CASTGDRSTYEQYF. The part of the CDR3 DNA that was read is TGTGCCAGCACTGGGGACAGGTCCACCTACGAG.

In regard to this clone: The observed sequence ends 3 residues before the CDR3 terminus, with the missing tail filled in from the germline J gene. The J gene is TRBJ2-7, the V gene TRBV20-1, with D possibly TRBD2 on 6 matching bases. CDR3 length: 16 amino acids. Trimming shortened V by 5 bases and J by 0 bases, and 20 bases separated the two germline ends. Germline V gives CDR1 DFQATT, CDR2 SNEGSKA (reference sequence). CDR3 DNA, as far as it was read: TGCAGTGCTCTTGGCCTGGATAGCGGAGACTCCTACGAG. This gives the protein CSALGLDSGDSYE. The whole CDR3 region reads CSALGLDSGDSYEQYF.

The DNA read from the CDR3 is TGCGCCAGCAGCTTAGACATGAACCCCTACGAG. Translated, it gives CASSLDMNPYE. The entire CDR3 is CASSLDMNPYEQYF. This rearrangement joins TRBV5-1 to TRBJ2-7; D gene ambiguous. With the read ending 3 residues before the CDR3 end, the germline J gene is used to fill in that end. V was clipped by 2 bases and J by 2 bases, with 11 bases between them. The CDR3 loop spans 14 amino acids. Germline V gene data show CDR1 as SGHRS and CDR2 as YFSETQ.

For this clone: With the read ending 3 residues before the CDR3 end, the germline J gene is used to fill in that end. The chain combines TRBV7-6 with TRBJ2-7; 8 bases agree with TRBD1. CDR3 length equals 14 residues. Germline assignment: CDR1 SGHVS and CDR2 FNYEAQ. After removal of 5 bases from V and 6 bases from J, the junction contained 9 bases not matched to a gene. CDR3 in amino acids: CASSETGVGGEQYF. The CDR3 DNA, read in part, is TGTGCCAGCAGCGAGACAGGGGTTGGAGGCGAG.

Regarding this clone: The missing CDR3 end, 3 residues past where the read stops, is filled in from the germline J gene. The chain links TRBV11-2 to TRBJ1-2; 9 nucleotides match TRBD1. Per germline, CDR1 SGHAT and CDR2 FQNNGV. The CDR3 is made up of 15 amino acids. V was pared by 4 bases and J by 4 bases, with 7 bases of the junction left unmatched. CDR3 region: CASSSHRGQGYGYTF. Partial CDR3 DNA: TGTGCCAGCAGCTCACACAGGGGGCAGGGCTATGGC.

Regarding this clone: The sequenced fragment ends 3 residues before the CDR3 boundary, so the rest is inferred from the germline J gene. The chain joins TRBV6-4 to TRBJ1-2, with TRBD1 identical over 8 bases. With 3 bases clipped from V and 4 bases from J, the junction kept 7 bases outside the gene matches. CDR3 length: 15 amino acids. The V gene's germline CDR1 is MRHNA and CDR2 SNTAGT. The part of the CDR3 DNA that was read is TGTGCCAGCAGTGAGGGACAGGAAGGCGGCTATGGC. Translation: CASSEGQEGGYG. The entire CDR3 protein is CASSEGQEGGYGYTF.

Turning to this clone: The read gets to within 3 residues of the CDR3 end, and the germline J gene fills in the rest. The chain employs TRBV5-1 and TRBJ2-2; TRBD1 might be the D (6 bases). The germline CDR1 and CDR2 sequences are SGHRS and YFSETQ. The CDR3 runs 16 residues. The CDR3: CASSTTGFNSDSPLFF. The covered CDR3 bases are TGCGCCAGCAGCACAACAGGGTTCAACTCAGATTCACCG.

Turning to this clone: The read halts 3 residues ahead of the CDR3 end, with the missing end drawn from the germline J gene. This chain links TRBV19 with TRBJ2-5; D is unclear. The ends were cut back, 3 bases at V and 5 bases at J, with 16 bases in the middle. Germline V gene lookup returns CDR1 LNHDA and CDR2 SQIVND (reference sequence). The CDR3 length is 15 residues. The CDR3 bases that were read are TGTGCCAGTAGTATCTCATTAGCCCCAAGGGAGACC. It is translated as CASSISLAPRET. The whole CDR3 protein reads CASSISLAPRETQYF.

About this clone: Read data end 3 residues before the CDR3 end; the end is taken from the germline J gene. Other DNA sequences in the sample encode the same CDR3. The rearrangement uses TRBV7-2 and TRBJ1-3; D may be TRBD1 (5 bases). V gave up 0 bases and J gave up 7 bases, with 7 bases separating them. This CDR3 spans 13 amino acids. CDR1 SGHTA and CDR2 FQGNSA come from the germline V gene. CDR3 residues: CASSLAGANTIYF. Partial CDR3 DNA: TGTGCCAGCAGCTTAGCAGGGGCCAACACC.

In regard to this clone: The CDR3 goes on 3 residues after the read ends, and that part is filled in from the germline J gene. The chain links TRBV5-1 to TRBJ1-4; tentative D call: TRBD1 (6 bases). This CDR3 contains 14 residues. The ends were cut back, 0 bases at V and 8 bases at J, with 11 bases in the middle. Germline CDR1 SGHRS, CDR2 YFSETQ. The chain's CDR3 is CASSLARGGEKLFF. The CDR3 bases that were read are TGCGCCAGCAGCTTGGCCAGGGGAGGCGAAAAA. The whole variable domain, filled in from reference TRBV5-1 and TRBJ1-4, reads KAGVTQTPRYLIKTRGQQVTLSCSPISGHRSVSWYQQTPGQGLQFLFEYFSETQRNKGNFPGRFSGRQFSNSRSEMNVSTLELGDSALYLCASSLARGGEKLFFGSGTQLSVL.

Worth noting for this clone: The read terminates 3 residues before the CDR3 end, so the remaining end is supplied by the germline J gene. The chain employs TRBV14 and TRBJ1-2; the match to TRBD1 covers 7 bases. V gave up 4 bases and J gave up 4 bases; unmatched junction bases: 6. The germline gives CDR1 SGHDN, CDR2 FVKESK. This CDR3 has 14 amino acids. The CDR3 loop is CASSPQPGGYGYTF. CDR3 DNA (partial): TGTGCCAGCAGCCCGCAACCAGGGGGCTATGGC.

A note on this clone: The read comes to an end 3 residues before the CDR3 does, leaving the germline J gene to fill in the end. The chain couples TRBV20-1 to TRBJ2-5; D is unresolved. Germline V gives CDR1 DFQATT, CDR2 SNEGSKA (reference sequence). CDR3 length: 12 residues. The V gene lost 4 bases and the J gene lost 2 bases, with 8 bases spanning the gap. The CDR3 loop reads CSAIPLQETQYF. The sequenced part of the CDR3 DNA is TGCAGTGCTATCCCGCTACAAGAGACC.

With regard to this clone: Coverage ceases 3 residues before the CDR3 finishes, and the germline J gene fills in the end. The chain carries TRBV20-1 and TRBJ2-3; 8 positions agree with TRBD1. The CDR3 extends over 14 amino acids. With V trimmed by 6 bases and J by 4 bases, 9 bases remained unmatched. CDR1 is DFQATT, CDR2 SNEGSKA, per germline (reference sequence). The DNA read from the CDR3 is TGCAGTGCAACGGGACAGGTGAACGCAGATACG. This encodes CSATGQVNADT. The whole CDR3 sequence reads CSATGQVNADTQYF.

Comments on this clone: Read sequence stops 3 residues before the CDR3 end, and the germline J gene provides the missing end. The chain carries TRBV19 and TRBJ2-1; TRBD2 matches at 15 bases. Germline trimming cut 3 bases from V and 4 bases from J; bases unmatched to any gene: 1. Per the germline V gene, CDR1 is LNHDA and CDR2 is SQIVND (reference sequence). There are 16 residues in the CDR3. The DNA read from the CDR3 is TGTGCCAGTAGTATCGGACTAGCGGGGGGGTACAATGAG. Translation gives CASSIGLAGGYNE. The whole CDR3 protein is CASSIGLAGGYNEQFF.